The 31 T cell receptor beta chains below were found in one sample sequenced in a study of blood T cell repertoires in COVID-19. TCRdb keeps only in-frame clones here, not all; method: immunoSEQ multiplex PCR. This sample has about 300,000 clones, with approximately 89% found just once. Sequenced material: peripheral blood. These TCRs come from a woman aged 25 to 45 who had recovered from COVID-19.

The chain uses TRBV12-3 or TRBV12-4 and TRBJ2-1; TRBD1 matches 7 bases. Unmatched junction bases numbered 4, after V lost 6 bases and J lost 5 bases. The CDR3 contains 13 residues. CDR3 nucleotide sequence: TGTGCCAGCAGGAGGGGGCCAAACAATGAGCAGTTCTTC. It yields the protein CASRRGPNNEQFF.

V and J are TRBV2 and TRBJ1-5, with a tentative D call TRBD1 (6 bases). The CDR3 length is 13 residues. Germline V gene sequence: CDR1 SNHLY, CDR2 FYNNEI. Trimming removed 7 bases at V and 6 bases at J, with 13 bases between. CDR3 amino acids: CASTGGRGQPQHF. The CDR3 nucleotides are TGTGCCAGCACCGGGGGGCGAGGTCAGCCCCAGCATTTT.

V is TRBV7-2 and J is TRBJ1-5; the D gene is possibly TRBD1 (5 bases). This CDR3 is 15 amino acids long. The ends were cut back, 4 bases at V and 1 base at J, with 11 bases in the middle. Looked up from germline, CDR1 is SGHTA and CDR2 is FQGNSA. As DNA, the CDR3 is TGTGCCAGCAGCTCAACTGACAGAAGCAATCAGCCCCAGCATTTT. Residues: CASSSTDRSNQPQHF.

The CDR3 is CASSQPQGPYEQYF. CDR3 in DNA: TGTGCCAGCAGTCAACCCCAGGGCCCCTACGAGCAGTACTTC. The chain employs TRBV28 and TRBJ2-7; tentative D call: TRBD1 (5 bases). Trimming removed 5 bases at V and 2 bases at J, with 13 bases between. The CDR3 sequence is 14 residues long. From germline, CDR1 is MDHEN and CDR2 SYDVKM.

This clone was detected ten times or more. The J gene is TRBJ1-4, the V gene TRBV5-1; 8 positions agree with TRBD1. The CDR3 is 13 residues long. Germline CDR1 and CDR2: SGHRS and YFSETQ. The V gene end was trimmed by 4 bases and the J gene end by 8 bases; junction bases not matched to a gene: 4. CDR3 DNA: TGCGCCAGCAGCGTGACAGGGGAGGAAAAACTGTTTTTT. This sequence encodes CASSVTGEEKLFF.

The chain employs TRBV27 and TRBJ2-7; 7 bases are shared with TRBD1. The germline V gene encodes CDR1 MNHEY and CDR2 SMNVEV (reference sequence). This CDR3 is built from 16 residues. After removal of 4 bases from V and 3 bases from J, the junction contained 12 bases not matched to a gene. The CDR3 bases are TGTGCCAGCAGTTCAAGTCTAAAGGGGGCGTACTACGAGCAGTACTTC. It translates to CASSSSLKGAYYEQYF.

The V call is TRBV12-3 or TRBV12-4, the J call TRBJ2-2; tentative D call: TRBD1 (5 bases). CDR3 size: 13 residues. Trimming shortened V by 3 bases and J by 5 bases, and 7 bases separated the two germline ends. The CDR3 DNA is TGTGCCAGCAGTTTTAGGGGAACCGGGGAGCTGTTTTTT. Protein sequence: CASSFRGTGELFF.

This clone occurred a few times. The chain couples TRBV12-3 or TRBV12-4 to TRBJ2-7; no definite D call. The V gene lost 1 base and the J gene lost 5 bases, with 6 bases spanning the gap. This CDR3 has 12 amino acids. The CDR3 DNA follows: TGTGCCAGCAGTTTAGTGCAGGACGAGCAGTACTTC. This gives the protein CASSLVQDEQYF.

This chain joins TRBV3-1 (or the pseudogene TRBV3-2) and TRBJ2-2; 7 positions match TRBD1. This CDR3 is 16 amino acids long. Per the germline V gene, CDR1 is LGHDT and CDR2 is YNNKEL (reference sequence). J gave up 2 bases and V 1 base, and 4 bases lay outside the gene matches. CDR3 loop: CASSQGQGVNTGELFF. The DNA of the CDR3 is TGTGCCAGCAGCCAAGGGCAGGGGGTTAACACCGGGGAGCTGTTTTTT.

This chain joins TRBV5-6 and TRBJ2-7, with D possibly TRBD1 on 7 matching bases. The germline gives CDR1 SGHDT, CDR2 YYEEEE. This CDR3 is built from 15 residues. V lost 2 bases to trimming and J lost 0 bases, with 12 bases between them. The CDR3 DNA reads as TGTGCCAGCAGCTTCAGGGGGACTCTCTCCTACGAGCAGTACTTC. Translating gives CASSFRGTLSYEQYF.

The chain combines TRBV5-1 with TRBJ2-1, with 13 bases aligning to TRBD2. V lost 2 bases to trimming and J lost 6 bases; unmatched junction nucleotides: 5. The CDR3 has 16 amino acids. The germline V gene has CDR1 SGHRS and CDR2 YFSETQ. CDR3 sequence (DNA): TGCGCCAGCAGCTTTACCGGGACTAGCGGGGCCAATGAGCAGTTCTTC. Translated, it gives CASSFTGTSGANEQFF. The full variable domain, rest sourced from reference TRBV5-1 and TRBJ2-1, is KAGVTQTPRYLIKTRGQQVTLSCSPISGHRSVSWYQQTPGQGLQFLFEYFSETQRNKGNFPGRFSGRQFSNSRSEMNVSTLELGDSALYLCASSFTGTSGANEQFFGPGTRLTVL.

The table lists this clone with a few counts. The chain combines TRBV24-1 with TRBJ1-2; TRBD1 matches 10 bases. From germline, CDR1 is KGHDR and CDR2 SFDVKD. This CDR3 is built from 15 residues. J gave up 2 bases and V 4 bases, and 3 bases lay outside the gene matches. CDR3 nucleotides: TGTGCCACCAGTGAACCGGGACAGGGGAACTATGGCTACACCTTC. The encoded protein is CATSEPGQGNYGYTF.

This clone appeared a single time. For the CDR3, the DNA is TGTGCCAGTCAACTAGCGGGGGGGCGGCACGAGCAGTTCTTC. As protein: CASQLAGGRHEQFF. The chain is built from TRBV28 and TRBJ2-1; 13 positions agree with TRBD2. V was pared by 9 bases and J by 10 bases, with 9 bases of the junction left unmatched. Germline CDR1 MDHEN, CDR2 SYDVKM. This CDR3 has 14 amino acids.

J is TRBJ1-6 and V is TRBV6-5; 7 bases are shared with TRBD1. V gave up 2 bases and J gave up 8 bases; unmatched junction bases: 3. The V gene's germline CDR1 is MNHEY and CDR2 SVGAGI. The length of the CDR3 is 14 residues. The CDR3 here is CASSYPGQDSPLHF. The CDR3 DNA sequence: TGTGCCAGCAGTTACCCCGGACAGGATTCACCCCTCCACTTT.

This chain joins TRBV28 and TRBJ2-5; 9 nucleotides line up with TRBD1. The CDR3 has 14 residues. With 6 bases clipped from V and 5 bases from J, the junction kept 7 bases outside the gene matches. The germline V gene encodes CDR1 MDHEN and CDR2 SYDVKM. The CDR3 DNA reads TGTGCCAGCAGCCAACAGGGGGCACAGGAGACCCAGTACTTC. Translating gives CASSQQGAQETQYF.

CDR3 in amino acids: CASSHSYYRNTIYF. CDR3 in DNA: TGTGCCAGCAGTCATTCCTACTACCGAAACACCATATATTTT. This chain links TRBV28 with TRBJ1-3; D gene unclear. This CDR3 has 14 amino acids. Per germline, CDR1 MDHEN and CDR2 SYDVKM. V was trimmed by 5 bases and J by 5 bases, leaving 13 bases between them.

The V gene is TRBV7-9, the J gene TRBJ1-4, with unresolved D. Deletions cut 1 base from V and 7 bases from J, with 4 bases between. CDR3 size: 12 residues. Germline assignment: CDR1 SEHNR and CDR2 FQNEAQ (reference sequence). The CDR3 DNA is TGTGCCAGCAGCTTAGACAGTGAAAAACTGTTTTTT. As protein: CASSLDSEKLFF.

There are a few counts of this clone. J is TRBJ2-5 and V is TRBV3-1 (or the pseudogene TRBV3-2), with a tentative D call TRBD2 (6 bases). Germline assignment: CDR1 LGHDT and CDR2 YNNKEL (reference sequence). Trimming removed 0 bases from V and 6 bases from J, with 14 bases in between. This CDR3 contains 15 residues. The CDR3 reads CASSQDGRRGKTQYF. The CDR3 DNA reads TGTGCCAGCAGCCAAGATGGGCGTCGGGGGAAGACCCAGTACTTC.

V is TRBV5-5 and J is TRBJ2-3, with D tentatively TRBD2 (6 bases). Germline lookup yields CDR1 SGHKS and CDR2 YYEKEE (reference sequence). The CDR3 contains 15 residues. V was trimmed by 0 bases and J by 4 bases, leaving 12 bases between them. The CDR3 region is CASSLGLADADTQYF. The CDR3 DNA is TGTGCCAGCAGCTTGGGTTTAGCGGACGCAGATACGCAGTATTTT.

The sample holds a few counts of this clone. This rearrangement joins TRBV2 to TRBJ1-1; TRBD1 is a possible D gene (5 bases). Germline lookup yields CDR1 SNHLY and CDR2 FYNNEI. This CDR3 is built from 13 residues. V lost 7 bases to trimming and J lost 1 base, with 10 bases between them. The CDR3 loop reads CASNPDRNTEAFF. DNA for the CDR3: TGTGCCAGCAATCCCGACAGGAACACTGAAGCTTTCTTT.

V is TRBV11-2 and J is TRBJ1-6; the match to TRBD1 covers 9 bases. The germline gives CDR1 SGHAT, CDR2 FQNNGV. This CDR3 has 14 amino acids. Trimming removed 0 bases from V and 10 bases from J; junction bases left unmatched: 1. The CDR3 region has the DNA TGTGCCAGCAGCTTAGACGGACAGGGGTCACCCCTCCACTTT. It is translated as CASSLDGQGSPLHF. Full variable domain (remainder filled in from reference TRBV11-2 and TRBJ1-6): EAGVAQSPRYKIIEKRQSVAFWCNPISGHATLYWYQQILGQGPKLLIQFQNNGVVDDSQLPKDRFSAERLKGVDSTLKIQPAKLEDSAVYLCASSLDGQGSPLHFGNGTRLTVT.

The sample holds one count of this clone. The chain uses TRBV27 and TRBJ2-1; 13 bases are a match to TRBD2. The CDR3 sequence is 17 residues long. V lost 4 bases to trimming and J lost 4 bases; unmatched junction nucleotides: 7. Germline CDR1 is MNHEY and CDR2 is SMNVEV (reference sequence). The CDR3 DNA reads as TGTGCCAGCAGTTCGCGGACTAGCGGGGGTCCTTACAATGAGCAGTTCTTC. The encoded protein is CASSSRTSGGPYNEQFF.

The chain links TRBV3-1 (or the pseudogene TRBV3-2) to TRBJ2-5, with a tentative D call TRBD2 (6 bases). CDR1 and CDR2 (germline): LGHDT, YNNKEL (reference sequence). V lost 1 base to trimming and J lost 4 bases, with 13 bases between them. CDR3 length: 15 residues. The CDR3, as DNA: TGTGCCAGCAGCCAAGCGGGACTGTCCCGAGAGACCCAGTACTTC. As protein: CASSQAGLSRETQYF.

In DNA, the CDR3 is TGTGCCAGCAGTTTACCCCTGGACAGGGGGGCAAACAATGAAAATTTGGGGCTGTTTTTT. This sequence encodes CASSLPLDRGANNENLGLFF. The genes are TRBV28 and TRBJ1-4, with 10 bases identical to TRBD1. The CDR3 runs to 20 residues. V lost 2 bases to trimming and J lost 14 bases; unmatched junction nucleotides: 26. Germline loops: CDR1 MDHEN, CDR2 SYDVKM.

V is TRBV19 and J is TRBJ1-2; possibly TRBD1 for D (6 bases). CDR1 and CDR2 from the germline V gene are LNHDA and SQIVND (reference sequence). V lost 4 bases to trimming and J lost 2 bases, with 11 bases between them. The CDR3 extends over 14 amino acids. CDR3 bases: TGTGCCAGTAGTAACGACAGGTCCAACTATGGCTACACCTTC. Its translation: CASSNDRSNYGYTF.

The chain couples TRBV7-2 to TRBJ2-1; 9 nucleotides line up with TRBD1. V was clipped by 6 bases and J by 8 bases; unmatched bases: 5. Germline values: CDR1 SGHTA, CDR2 FQGNSA. CDR3 length: 13 residues. CDR3 in amino acids: CASRGQGFDEQFF. In nucleotides, the CDR3 is TGTGCCAGCAGAGGACAGGGGTTTGATGAGCAGTTCTTC.

This chain uses TRBV7-3 with TRBJ2-7, with D possibly TRBD2 on 6 matching bases. Germline V CDR1 and CDR2: SGHTA, FQGTGA. Deletions cut 4 bases from V and 2 bases from J, with 12 bases between. The CDR3 is 14 residues long. The CDR3 loop is CASSSGPGAYEQYF. CDR3 DNA: TGTGCCAGCAGCTCGGGACCGGGGGCCTACGAGCAGTACTTC. Full variable domain (rest looked up from reference TRBV7-3 and TRBJ2-7): GAGVSQTPSNKVTEKGKYVELRCDPISGHTALYWYRQSLGQGPEFLIYFQGTGAADDSGLPNDRFFAVRPEGSVSTLKIQRTERGDSAVYLCASSSGPGAYEQYFGPGTRLTVT.

The chain carries TRBV4-1 and TRBJ2-3, with 7 positions matching TRBD2. The CDR3 is 15 amino acids. Germline V gives CDR1 MGHRA, CDR2 YSYEKL. Trimming at V came to 5 bases and at J to 1 base, leaving 6 bases not matched to a gene. In DNA, the CDR3 is TGCGCCAGCAGCGCAAGCGGGACCCGCACAGATACGCAGTATTTT. This gives the protein CASSASGTRTDTQYF.

The rearrangement uses TRBV30 and TRBJ1-4, with 7 positions matching TRBD1. Germline CDR1 GTSNPN, CDR2 SVGIG (reference sequence). The CDR3 is made up of 12 amino acids. J lost 7 bases, V lost 8 bases, and 7 bases had no gene match. CDR3 residues: CALDRVGEKLFF. DNA of the CDR3: TGTGCCCTCGACAGGGTGGGTGAAAAACTGTTTTTT.

The gene calls are TRBV5-6 and TRBJ1-5, with D hard to call. Trimming pared 0 bases from V and 3 bases from J, leaving 7 bases between. Germline CDR1 is SGHDT and CDR2 is YYEEEE. The CDR3 totals 14 residues. The CDR3 DNA sequence: TGTGCCAGCAGCTTGGGCAGAATCAATCAGCCCCAGCATTTT. As protein: CASSLGRINQPQHF.

V gene TRBV28 combines with J gene TRBJ2-2, with 11 bases identical to TRBD2. The CDR3 is made up of 13 amino acids. Germline V gives CDR1 MDHEN, CDR2 SYDVKM. After removal of 9 bases from V and 5 bases from J, the junction contained 2 bases not matched to a gene. Here the CDR3 DNA reads TGTGCCAGTGGGACTAGCGGTACCGGGGAGCTGTTTTTT. It translates to CASGTSGTGELFF.